Below, 3 T cell receptor beta chains from the same sample are listed, as sequenced in a study of T cell responses to AZD1222 COVID-19 vaccine. Clones were sequenced by immunoSEQ multiplex PCR, and TCRdb holds only the in-frame ones, with some missing. The sample has 50,000 to 55,000 clones, about 81% seen once. The sample consisted of peripheral blood, taken on day 0 of AZD1222 vaccination. The receptors stem from an adult in good health.

V is TRBV19 and J is TRBJ2-5; the D gene is possibly TRBD1 (7 bases). The ends were cut back, 5 bases at V and 4 bases at J, with 14 bases in the middle. CDR3 size: 14 residues. In germline, CDR1 is LNHDA, CDR2 SQIVND (reference sequence). The CDR3 DNA follows: TGTGCCAGTAGTTCGCAGGGGGGAAGAGAGACCCAGTACTTC. Translating it yields CASSSQGGRETQYF.

The V and J genes are TRBV5-1 and TRBJ2-2; D may be TRBD1 or TRBD2 (6 bases each). The germline V gene has CDR1 SGHRS and CDR2 YFSETQ. The V gene lost 0 bases and the J gene lost 6 bases, with 12 bases spanning the gap. This CDR3 comprises 15 residues. CDR3: CASSLVSGEAGELFF. DNA for the CDR3: TGCGCCAGCAGCTTGGTCTCAGGGGAGGCCGGGGAGCTGTTTTTT.

J is TRBJ2-7 and V is TRBV11-3; D is unresolved. V lost 5 bases and J lost 2, with 13 bases in between. Looked up from germline, CDR1 is SGHNT and CDR2 is YENEEA. The CDR3 totals 14 residues. This CDR3 reads CASSPSSDPYEQYF. The DNA for the CDR3 is TGTGCCAGCAGCCCCTCTTCGGACCCCTACGAGCAGTACTTC.